A selection of T cell receptor beta chains follows, all from one sample in a study of identical twins. One entry per CDR3 protein, called by TCRdb with MiXCR from the 5' RACE reads. The table includes a few hundred thousand distinct CDR3 sequences, approximately 9.6% detected once. These same data were also listed under a study on yellow fever vaccine responses in identical twins.

Sequencing input: PBMCs. The origin of the receptors is a woman aged 18-29 years in good health. The CDR3 runs from the conserved cysteine through the conserved F or W. The order of the fields is clone size, CDR3 length, V gene, J gene, D gene, CDR3 DNA, CDR3 protein. The D gene is left open where the match is weak. Clone size, where shown, is once, few, many, or a class for clones that have expanded.

few	15	TRBV11-2	TRBJ2-1	TRBD2	TGTGCCAGCAGAGACCCGGGACTAGTCCACAATGAGCAGTTCTTC	CASRDPGLVHNEQFF
NA	14	TRBV5-1	TRBJ2-3	TRBD1	TGCGCCAGCGGACAGGGGGCATCTATAGATACGCAGTATTTT	CASGQGASIDTQYF
NA	13	TRBV10-1	TRBJ2-1	NA	TGCGCCAGCAGTGAGCCCGGGCCCAATGAGCAGTTCTTC	CASSEPGPNEQFF
many	15	TRBV6-5	TRBJ2-2	NA	TGTGCCAGCAGTTACCAACAGAGTCGGACCGGGGAGCTGTTTTTT	CASSYQQSRTGELFF
few	12	TRBV7-2	TRBJ1-2	NA	TGTGCCAGCAGCTTAGCGTTACAGGAGTACACCTTC	CASSLALQEYTF
NA	16	TRBV5-1	TRBJ2-2	NA	TGCGCCAGCAGCTTGGGGTCCACAGGGAACACCGGGGAGCTGTTTTTT	CASSLGSTGNTGELFF
few	15	TRBV4-3	TRBJ2-7	TRBD1	TGCGCCAGCAGCCAAGCTACAGGGGGAGACTACGAGCAGTACTTC	CASSQATGGDYEQYF
few	14	TRBV3-1	TRBJ2-7	TRBD2	TGTGCCAGCAGCCATCAGCGGGGGTCGAGGGAGCAGTACTTC	CASSHQRGSREQYF
NA	14	TRBV12-3/TRBV12-4	TRBJ2-7	NA	TGTGCCAGCAGTTTGGGGGTTTTAGCCTACGAGCAGTACTTC	CASSLGVLAYEQYF
few	12	TRBV7-9	TRBJ2-1	NA	TGTGCCAGCAGCTTGAGGGTTTTTGAGCAGTTCTTC	CASSLRVFEQFF
few	11	TRBV5-1	TRBJ2-2	NA	TGCGCCAGCAGCTTCGGACCCAGGCTGTTTTTT	CASSFGPRLFF
few	12	TRBV18	TRBJ1-6	NA	TGTGCCAGCCGGGTGCGGAATTCACCCCTCCACTTT	CASRVRNSPLHF
few	15	TRBV20-1	TRBJ1-3	NA	TGCAGTGCTAGAGCGACAGACCGAACTGGAAACACCATATATTTT	CSARATDRTGNTIYF
few	14	TRBV12-3/TRBV12-4	TRBJ2-3	NA	TGTGCCAGCAGCCAGGGTCTAGGATCAGATACGCAGTATTTT	CASSQGLGSDTQYF
NA	15	TRBV5-4	TRBJ2-1	TRBD2	TGTGCCAGCAGCTTGTCGCTAGCGGGAGACCGCGAGCAGTTCTTC	CASSLSLAGDREQFF
NA	12	TRBV20-1	TRBJ2-2	NA	TGCAGTGCTAAGGAGGGCCCCGGGGAGCTGTTTTTT	CSAKEGPGELFF
NA	16	TRBV20-1	TRBJ2-2	TRBD1	TGCAGTGCTAGAGCACCAGGGGGAACTATGGGCGGGGAGCTGTTTTTT	CSARAPGGTMGGELFF
few	14	TRBV11-3	TRBJ1-1	NA	TGTGCCAGCAGCTCCCGCGGACTGAACACTGAAGCTTTCTTT	CASSSRGLNTEAFF
NA	14	TRBV2	TRBJ2-7	NA	TGTGCCAGCAGTGCTACGGGGTACTCCTACGAGCAGTACTTC	CASSATGYSYEQYF
many	15	TRBV12-3/TRBV12-4	TRBJ2-7	NA	TGTGCCAGCAGTTTCGGGGCGGACCGCTCCTACGAGCAGTACTTC	CASSFGADRSYEQYF
many	11	TRBV29-1	TRBJ2-7	NA	TGCAGCGTTGTCCGCGACTACGAGCAGTACTTC	CSVVRDYEQYF